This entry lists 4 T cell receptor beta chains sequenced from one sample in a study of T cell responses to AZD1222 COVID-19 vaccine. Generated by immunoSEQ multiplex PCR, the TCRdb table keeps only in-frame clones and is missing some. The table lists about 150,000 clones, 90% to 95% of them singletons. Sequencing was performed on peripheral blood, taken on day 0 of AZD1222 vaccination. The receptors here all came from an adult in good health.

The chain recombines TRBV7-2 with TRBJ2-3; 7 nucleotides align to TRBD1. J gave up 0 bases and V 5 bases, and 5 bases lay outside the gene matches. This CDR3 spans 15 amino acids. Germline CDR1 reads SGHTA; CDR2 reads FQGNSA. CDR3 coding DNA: TGTGCCAGCAGCGGCCGGGACAGCAGCACAGATACGCAGTATTTT. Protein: CASSGRDSSTDTQYF. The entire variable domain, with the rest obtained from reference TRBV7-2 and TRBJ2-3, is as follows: GAGVSQSPSNKVTEKGKDVELRCDPISGHTALYWYRQSLGQGLEFLIYFQGNSAPDKSGLPSDRFSAERTGGSVSTLTIQRTQQEDSAVYLCASSGRDSSTDTQYFGPGTRLTVL.

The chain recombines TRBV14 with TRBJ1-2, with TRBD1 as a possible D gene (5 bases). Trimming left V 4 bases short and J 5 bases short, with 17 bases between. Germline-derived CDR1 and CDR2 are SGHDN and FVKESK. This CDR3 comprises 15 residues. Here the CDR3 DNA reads TGTGCCAGCAGCCCGCCCGGGGGGGGAGGTTATGGCTACACCTTC. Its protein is CASSPPGGGGYGYTF. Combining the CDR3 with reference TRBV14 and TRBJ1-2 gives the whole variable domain EAGVTQFPSHSVIEKGQTVTLRCDPISGHDNLYWYRRVMGKEIKFLLHFVKESKQDESGMPNNRFLAERTGGTYSTLKVQPAELEDSGVYFCASSPPGGGGYGYTFGSGTRLTVV.

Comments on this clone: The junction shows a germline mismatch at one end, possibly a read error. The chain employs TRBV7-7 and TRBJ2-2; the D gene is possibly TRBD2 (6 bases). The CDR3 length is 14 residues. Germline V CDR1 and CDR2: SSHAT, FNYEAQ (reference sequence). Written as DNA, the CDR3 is TGTGCTAGCAGTCGGGACTTTCACACCGGGGAGCTGTTTTTT. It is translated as CASSRDFHTGELFF.

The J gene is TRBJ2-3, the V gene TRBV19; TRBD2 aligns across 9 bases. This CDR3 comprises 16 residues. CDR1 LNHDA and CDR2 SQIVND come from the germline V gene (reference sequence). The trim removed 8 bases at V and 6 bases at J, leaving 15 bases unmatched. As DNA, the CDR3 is TGTGCCAGTGCGGGAACCTTAGCGGGGGAGTGGGATACGCAGTATTTT. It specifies CASAGTLAGEWDTQYF.